This TCR beta chain is from a study of tumor T cells in aggressive B-cell lymphoma. Germline V gene lookup returns CDR1 GTSNPN and CDR2 SVGIG (reference sequence). The CDR3 totals 16 residues. V lost 3 bases, J lost 8 bases, and 15 bases stayed unmatched. Some clones are missing from TCRdb's copy, which holds only in-frame ones; the method was immunoSEQ multiplex PCR. In the table there are around 2,600 clones, more than 70% of which are singletons. The chain uses TRBV30 and TRBJ1-2; 10 bases align to TRBD1. Sequenced material: tumor tissue. The sequence derives from an adult with diffuse large B cell lymphoma. Written as DNA, the CDR3 is TGTGCCTGGAGCCCCGGATGGGGACAGGGGCTGAGGGGCTACACCTTC. Encoded protein: CAWSPGWGQGLRGYTF.